These T cell receptor beta chains were read from a single sample in a study of T-cell reconstitution after alpha-beta-depleted transplantation in children. From the PCR reads, TCRdb called clonotypes with MiXCR, one entry per CDR3 protein. This sample has approximately 490,000 distinct CDR3 sequences, with under 12% found just once. The material was PBMCs, obtained before TCRalphabeta/CD19-depleted stem cell transplant. These receptors were obtained from a child aged 2-15 years with inherited bone marrow failure, due to receive a stem cell transplant. CDR3s include the opening cysteine and the closing phenylalanine or tryptophan. D genes are given only for firm matches. Size values are once, few and many counts, or a class for expanded clones, and some rows have none.

clone_size: -
j_call: TRBJ2-7
d_call: -
v_call: TRBV6-5
cdr3_nt: TGTGCCAGCAGTTCTCGAGGTCAGGGTATGGCGTACGAGCAGTACTTC
cdr3_aa: CASSSRGQGMAYEQYF

clone_size: many
j_call: TRBJ2-7
d_call: TRBD1
v_call: TRBV4-1
cdr3_nt: TGCGCCAGCAGCCAAGTGCCGACAGGGGCTGGGAACGAGCAGTACTTC
cdr3_aa: CASSQVPTGAGNEQYF

clone_size: many
j_call: TRBJ2-1
d_call: -
v_call: TRBV12-3/TRBV12-4
cdr3_nt: TGTGCCAGCAGTCAGGGAATCTACAATGAGCAGTTCTTC
cdr3_aa: CASSQGIYNEQFF

clone_size: -
j_call: TRBJ2-3
d_call: -
v_call: TRBV27
cdr3_nt: TGTGCCGGCAGTTTTTCAGGGTCCGGGGATACGCAGTATTTT
cdr3_aa: CAGSFSGSGDTQYF

clone_size: many
j_call: TRBJ2-1
d_call: -
v_call: TRBV4-3
cdr3_nt: TGCGCCAGCAGCCCAGAGGGGAGCTCCTACAATGAGCAGTTCTTC
cdr3_aa: CASSPEGSSYNEQFF

clone_size: many
j_call: TRBJ2-5
d_call: TRBD1
v_call: TRBV6-1
cdr3_nt: TGTGCCAGCAGTGCGACAGGGGATATTGGTTCGGCCCAGTACTTC
cdr3_aa: CASSATGDIGSAQYF

clone_size: -
j_call: TRBJ2-5
d_call: -
v_call: TRBV11-2
cdr3_nt: TGTGCCAGCAGCACATCACAAGAGACCCAGTACTTC
cdr3_aa: CASSTSQETQYF

clone_size: -
j_call: TRBJ2-1
d_call: -
v_call: TRBV18
cdr3_nt: TGTGCCAGCTCCCCCCTGAAGGGTTCCAAGCCCTACAATGAGCAGTTCTTC
cdr3_aa: CASSPLKGSKPYNEQFF

clone_size: many
j_call: TRBJ2-7
d_call: TRBD2
v_call: TRBV7-6
cdr3_nt: TGTGCCAGCAGCCCTGGGAGGGTCCCGACCTACGAGCAGTACTTC
cdr3_aa: CASSPGRVPTYEQYF

clone_size: few
j_call: TRBJ2-1
d_call: -
v_call: TRBV4-2
cdr3_nt: TGTGCCAGCAGCCAAGCCAGGGGTCAGGACAATGAGCAGTTCTTC
cdr3_aa: CASSQARGQDNEQFF

clone_size: many
j_call: TRBJ2-1
d_call: TRBD2
v_call: TRBV10-2
cdr3_nt: TGCGCCAGCAGTGAACGACTAGCGGGGGGTCGCTACAATGAGCAGTTCTTC
cdr3_aa: CASSERLAGGRYNEQFF

clone_size: many
j_call: TRBJ1-1
d_call: -
v_call: TRBV29-1
cdr3_nt: TGCAGCGTTGAAGTTCGGCGGGGCACTGAAGCTTTCTTT
cdr3_aa: CSVEVRRGTEAFF

clone_size: many
j_call: TRBJ2-2
d_call: -
v_call: TRBV20-1
cdr3_nt: TGCAGTGCTAGAGAAATCCCCCGGTCGGGGACCGGGGAGCTGTTTTTT
cdr3_aa: CSAREIPRSGTGELFF

clone_size: -
j_call: TRBJ2-3
d_call: -
v_call: TRBV12-3/TRBV12-4
cdr3_nt: TGTGCCACCTCGGTAGAGAATACGCAGTATTTT
cdr3_aa: CATSVENTQYF

clone_size: many
j_call: TRBJ2-3
d_call: TRBD2
v_call: TRBV5-1
cdr3_nt: TGCGCCAGCAGCTTGGCGGCGGGAGGCGCCACAGATACGCAGTATTTT
cdr3_aa: CASSLAAGGATDTQYF

clone_size: few
j_call: TRBJ1-4
d_call: TRBD1
v_call: TRBV7-2
cdr3_nt: TGTGCCAGCAGCCTTACAGGGGTTAATGAAAAACTGTTTTTT
cdr3_aa: CASSLTGVNEKLFF

clone_size: many
j_call: TRBJ2-1
d_call: -
v_call: TRBV5-1
cdr3_nt: TGCGCCAGCAGCTTGGGAGCAATCAATGAGCAGTTCTTC
cdr3_aa: CASSLGAINEQFF

clone_size: many
j_call: TRBJ2-7
d_call: -
v_call: TRBV20-1
cdr3_nt: TGCAGTGCTAGAGGGGACTTCTCCTACGAGCAGTACTTC
cdr3_aa: CSARGDFSYEQYF

clone_size: many
j_call: TRBJ2-7
d_call: TRBD2
v_call: TRBV5-1
cdr3_nt: TGCGCCATCAGCTTCGCGGGAGGCGGCGAGCAGTACTTC
cdr3_aa: CAISFAGGGEQYF

clone_size: few
j_call: TRBJ2-7
d_call: -
v_call: TRBV4-2
cdr3_nt: TGTGCCAGCAGCCAATATGTAGCCGCGACAGAACCCTACGAGCAGTACTTC
cdr3_aa: CASSQYVAATEPYEQYF

clone_size: many
j_call: TRBJ1-2
d_call: -
v_call: TRBV20-1
cdr3_nt: TGCAGTGCTAGTCCCACCCGAAACTATGGCTACACCTTC
cdr3_aa: CSASPTRNYGYTF

clone_size: few
j_call: TRBJ2-3
d_call: TRBD2
v_call: TRBV11-2
cdr3_nt: TGTGCCAGCAGCTTTACCCGCGGGGGGGATACGCAGTATTTT
cdr3_aa: CASSFTRGGDTQYF

clone_size: -
j_call: TRBJ2-3
d_call: -
v_call: TRBV19
cdr3_nt: TGTGCCAGTAGTATGACAGGGAGGGGGACAGATACGCAGTATTTT
cdr3_aa: CASSMTGRGTDTQYF

clone_size: many
j_call: TRBJ2-7
d_call: -
v_call: TRBV28
cdr3_nt: TGTGCCAGCAGGACTTGGGACTACGAGCAGTACTTC
cdr3_aa: CASRTWDYEQYF

clone_size: -
j_call: TRBJ2-3
d_call: -
v_call: TRBV5-4
cdr3_nt: TGTGCCAGCAGCCTTGCTTGGAAGACGGTCGCAGATACGCAGTATTTT
cdr3_aa: CASSLAWKTVADTQYF

clone_size: -
j_call: TRBJ2-3
d_call: TRBD2
v_call: TRBV4-3
cdr3_nt: TGCGCCAGCAGCCAAGTGATCGGACTAGCGGGAGAAGATACGCAGTATTTT
cdr3_aa: CASSQVIGLAGEDTQYF

clone_size: many
j_call: TRBJ1-2
d_call: TRBD1
v_call: TRBV6-7
cdr3_nt: TGTGCCAGCAGCTGGGGGCGAGGACAGGCCTACTTTTTCTATGGCTACACCTTC
cdr3_aa: CASSWGRGQAYFFYGYTF

clone_size: many
j_call: TRBJ2-1
d_call: TRBD2
v_call: TRBV19
cdr3_nt: TGTGCCAGTAGTATGAGCCCGGACGGGACCCTAGCGGGGGATTACAATGAGCAGTTCTTC
cdr3_aa: CASSMSPDGTLAGDYNEQFF

clone_size: many
j_call: TRBJ2-7
d_call: TRBD2
v_call: TRBV6-5
cdr3_nt: TGTGCCAGCAGTTTTCAGCGGGAGTACACCTACGAGCAGTACTTC
cdr3_aa: CASSFQREYTYEQYF

clone_size: few
j_call: TRBJ1-2
d_call: -
v_call: TRBV30
cdr3_nt: TGTGCCTGGAGTGGCGGGTATGGCTACACCTTC
cdr3_aa: CAWSGGYGYTF

clone_size: many
j_call: TRBJ1-1
d_call: TRBD1
v_call: TRBV29-1
cdr3_nt: TGCAGCGTAGTCGGGACAGGCGACACTGAAGCTTTCTTT
cdr3_aa: CSVVGTGDTEAFF

clone_size: few
j_call: TRBJ2-3
d_call: TRBD2
v_call: TRBV4-2
cdr3_nt: TGTGCCAGCAGCCATAAAATAAAAGCGGGAGGCACAGATACGCAGTATTTT
cdr3_aa: CASSHKIKAGGTDTQYF

clone_size: many
j_call: TRBJ1-1
d_call: -
v_call: TRBV27
cdr3_nt: TGTGCCAGCAGTCCCGCGGAAAGGTACACTGAAGCTTTCTTT
cdr3_aa: CASSPAERYTEAFF

clone_size: many
j_call: TRBJ1-6
d_call: -
v_call: TRBV12-3/TRBV12-4
cdr3_nt: TGTGCCAGCAGTTCGGACAATTCACCCCTCCACTTT
cdr3_aa: CASSSDNSPLHF

clone_size: many
j_call: TRBJ2-2
d_call: -
v_call: TRBV12-3/TRBV12-4
cdr3_nt: TGTGCCACTAATAGGGCAGGATACACCGGGGAGCTGTTTTTT
cdr3_aa: CATNRAGYTGELFF

clone_size: many
j_call: TRBJ2-1
d_call: TRBD2
v_call: TRBV27
cdr3_nt: TGTGCCAGCCACTTGGGCGGGAGCTCCTACAATGAGCAGTTCTTC
cdr3_aa: CASHLGGSSYNEQFF

clone_size: -
j_call: TRBJ2-5
d_call: TRBD2
v_call: TRBV5-4
cdr3_nt: TGTGCCAGCAGCTTGGGGGGAGGGGAAGAGACCCAGTACTTC
cdr3_aa: CASSLGGGEETQYF

clone_size: many
j_call: TRBJ2-3
d_call: TRBD2
v_call: TRBV5-1
cdr3_nt: TGCGCCAGCAGCTCCCGGACTAGCGGGATCACAGATACGCAGTATTTT
cdr3_aa: CASSSRTSGITDTQYF

clone_size: many
j_call: TRBJ2-7
d_call: -
v_call: TRBV11-2
cdr3_nt: TGTGCCAGCAGCCCCCACGGCGGCAGGGTAGTTTTCTACGAGCAGTACTTC
cdr3_aa: CASSPHGGRVVFYEQYF

clone_size: many
j_call: TRBJ1-2
d_call: -
v_call: TRBV7-2
cdr3_nt: TGTGCCAGCAGCTCCAATAGTTGGGCCGCGGGCACTGGCTACACCTTC
cdr3_aa: CASSSNSWAAGTGYTF

clone_size: many
j_call: TRBJ2-7
d_call: -
v_call: TRBV29-1
cdr3_nt: TGCAGCGTTGCCGGGAGTTCGTACGAGCAGTACTTC
cdr3_aa: CSVAGSSYEQYF

clone_size: few
j_call: TRBJ2-7
d_call: TRBD1
v_call: TRBV5-1
cdr3_nt: TGCGCCAGCAGCCCTACCGTCGGGACAGGGGGCTACGAGCAGTACTTC
cdr3_aa: CASSPTVGTGGYEQYF

clone_size: few
j_call: TRBJ2-7
d_call: TRBD2
v_call: TRBV5-6
cdr3_nt: TGTGCCAGCAGCTTCGTTGCGGGAGGGGAGCAGTACTTC
cdr3_aa: CASSFVAGGEQYF

clone_size: many
j_call: TRBJ2-3
d_call: -
v_call: TRBV11-2
cdr3_nt: TGTGCCAGCAGTTTAGCAGGGGTGGGCACAGATACGCAGTATTTT
cdr3_aa: CASSLAGVGTDTQYF

clone_size: many
j_call: TRBJ1-5
d_call: -
v_call: TRBV4-2
cdr3_nt: TGTGCCAGCAGCCCTGTGGAGGGGGGGGGACAGCCCCAGCATTTT
cdr3_aa: CASSPVEGGGQPQHF

clone_size: few
j_call: TRBJ1-6
d_call: -
v_call: TRBV7-2
cdr3_nt: TGTGCCAGCAGCTCGGGACGGGCTAATTCACCCCTCCACTTT
cdr3_aa: CASSSGRANSPLHF

clone_size: many
j_call: TRBJ2-2
d_call: TRBD2
v_call: TRBV5-1
cdr3_nt: TGCGCCAGCAGCCCAGGACTAGTTTTGCCCGGGGAGCTGTTTTTT
cdr3_aa: CASSPGLVLPGELFF

clone_size: many
j_call: TRBJ1-2
d_call: -
v_call: TRBV12-3/TRBV12-4
cdr3_nt: TGTGCCAGCAGTTTAGCAGTTATGGGCTACACCTTC
cdr3_aa: CASSLAVMGYTF

clone_size: few
j_call: TRBJ1-5
d_call: -
v_call: TRBV19
cdr3_nt: TGTGCCAGTAGTCTTTGGGGAGGAGGCAATCAGCCCCAGCATTTT
cdr3_aa: CASSLWGGGNQPQHF

clone_size: many
j_call: TRBJ1-1
d_call: TRBD1
v_call: TRBV4-3
cdr3_nt: TGCGCCAGCAGCCAAGATGAGGACAGGGTGAACACTGAAGCTTTCTTT
cdr3_aa: CASSQDEDRVNTEAFF

clone_size: many
j_call: TRBJ2-3
d_call: TRBD2
v_call: TRBV10-1
cdr3_nt: TGCGCCAGCAGTGATCCGCGGCCAGCGGGAGAAGCAGATACGCAGTATTTT
cdr3_aa: CASSDPRPAGEADTQYF

clone_size: many
j_call: TRBJ2-5
d_call: -
v_call: TRBV7-8
cdr3_nt: TGTGCCAGCAGCCCCGCGTGGGGGCAGGGGACGGAGACCCAGTACTTC
cdr3_aa: CASSPAWGQGTETQYF

clone_size: many
j_call: TRBJ1-2
d_call: TRBD1
v_call: TRBV27
cdr3_nt: TGTGCCAGCAGGGACAGGGGGACGTATGGCTACACCTTC
cdr3_aa: CASRDRGTYGYTF

clone_size: many
j_call: TRBJ1-1
d_call: -
v_call: TRBV5-1
cdr3_nt: TGCGCCAGCAGCTTGTCCAGCCCAGGTCGGACTGAAGCTTTCTTT
cdr3_aa: CASSLSSPGRTEAFF